This T cell receptor beta chain emerged from a study of vaccination effects on CD4 cells after COVID-19. The protocol was immunoSEQ multiplex PCR, while the TCRdb copy is restricted to in-frame clones and leaves out a portion. The sample includes fewer than 35,000 clones, roughly four fifths of them seen just once. The study's findings and limits: After vaccination of healthy people, only 1 of 255 vaccine-induced clones cross-reacted with common cold coronaviruses.

Under the ViraFEST assay, PBMC were stimulated with viral peptide pools so that antigen-specific CD4+ T cells expanded. Sequencing was performed afterwards. The culture ran for approximately 10 days, and then CD4+ T cells were isolated. Each person got two doses of an mRNA SARS-CoV-2 vaccine, BNT162b2 or mRNA-1273. As for this clone: Its antigen is unidentified.

This CDR3 contains 12 residues. This specimen consisted of CD4+ T cells from PBMCs cultured with HCoV-229E spike peptides, obtained after COVID-19 vaccination. The receptor's source is a human donor who received a COVID-19 vaccine. The V call is TRBV21-1, the J call TRBJ2-5; the table's TRBD2 call for D was not verified on the DNA. TRBV21-1 is tagged as a pseudogene. In DNA, the CDR3 is TGTGCCAGCAGCTCCCCTATGGAGACCCAGTACTTC. Its protein product is CASSSPMETQYF.